Here is one T cell receptor (beta chain) with its context. Seattle's enrolled individuals joined amid active infection and were then monitored longitudinally. Trimming removed 2 bases from V and 7 bases from J, with 24 bases in between. Germline loops: CDR1 MNHEY, CDR2 SMNVEV (reference sequence). This CDR3 is 17 amino acids long. This sample is drawn from a study of blood T cell repertoires in COVID-19. Study information: Samples came from the United States, Italy and Spain, spanning acute and convalescent COVID-19. T cells, B-cell-depleted T cells, or PBMCs provided the cDNA or gDNA that served as material.

As processed by the authors: Scientists estimated how many nucleated cells there were by amplifying reference gene primers. Assay: immunoSEQ multiplex PCR; the TCRdb copy retains only in-frame clones and omits some. V, J and clone size derive from that table, while D and trimming were established from the DNA sequence. The sample lists some 70,000 clones, roughly 87% seen once, with more than 3% in the top ten. The genes are TRBV27 and TRBJ2-7; possibly TRBD2 for D (6 bases). The clonotype was recovered from a woman in her forties or fifties with COVID-19, enrolled during active disease. The material sequenced was peripheral blood. CDR3 in DNA: TGTGCCAGCAGTTTAAGTTCAGCCGGGAGAAATGCTGGGGAGCAGTACTTC. Translation: CASSLSSAGRNAGEQYF.